This entry features one T cell receptor beta chain sequence. Replicate PCRs from sorted subsets contained about 0.2 ug DNA, which is 30,000 to 35,000 T cell genomes. Assay used: immunoSEQ multiplex PCR; TCRdb lists only in-frame clones, some missing. The sample lists millions of clones, 93% occurring once. Naive CD8 cells, CD45RO-negative and positively selected for CCR7, excluded terminally differentiated effector memory CD45RA+ cells. This CDR3 comprises 17 residues. J was trimmed by 7 bases and V by 4 bases; bases with no gene match: 10. Germline CDR1 SGHAT, CDR2 FQNNGV. This sample was taken from a study of shared clonotypes between healthy human individuals. Whole-study context: Used for every donor were three CD4 naive, three CD4 memory, two CD8 naive and one CD8 memory plate.

The TCR originated in a man aged 18 to 30 in good health. Some clones in this sample may be carry-over from other donors' samples. The rearrangement uses TRBV11-2 and TRBJ2-3; 14 nucleotides match TRBD2. Sequenced material: naive CD8+ T cells from PBMCs. In nucleotides, the CDR3 is TGTGCCAGCAGCTCTCTCGGGACTAGCGGGAGCATATATACGCAGTATTTT. Translated: CASSSLGTSGSIYTQYF.